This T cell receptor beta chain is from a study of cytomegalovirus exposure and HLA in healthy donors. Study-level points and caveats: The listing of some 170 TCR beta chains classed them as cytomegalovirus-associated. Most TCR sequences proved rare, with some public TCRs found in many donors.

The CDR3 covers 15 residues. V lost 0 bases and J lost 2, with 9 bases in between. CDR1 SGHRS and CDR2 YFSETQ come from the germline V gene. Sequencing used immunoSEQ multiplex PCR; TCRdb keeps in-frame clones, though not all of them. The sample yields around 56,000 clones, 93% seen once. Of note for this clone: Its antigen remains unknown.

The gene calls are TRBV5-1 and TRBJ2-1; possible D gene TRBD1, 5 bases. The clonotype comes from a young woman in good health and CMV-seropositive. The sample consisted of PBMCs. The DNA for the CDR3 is TGCGCCAGCAGCTTGGGACAGCCCGCCTACAATGAGCAGTTCTTC. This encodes CASSLGQPAYNEQFF.